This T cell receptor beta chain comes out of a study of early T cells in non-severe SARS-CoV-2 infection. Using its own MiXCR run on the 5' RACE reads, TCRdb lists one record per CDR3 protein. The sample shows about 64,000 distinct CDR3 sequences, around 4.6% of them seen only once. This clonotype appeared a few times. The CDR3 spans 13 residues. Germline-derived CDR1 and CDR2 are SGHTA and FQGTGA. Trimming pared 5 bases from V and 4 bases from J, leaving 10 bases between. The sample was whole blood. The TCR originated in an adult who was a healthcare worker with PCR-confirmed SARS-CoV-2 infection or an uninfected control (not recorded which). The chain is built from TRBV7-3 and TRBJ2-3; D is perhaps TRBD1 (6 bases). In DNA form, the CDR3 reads TGTGCCAGCAGCCCTACAGGGCCAGATACGCAGTATTTT. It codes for CASSPTGPDTQYF.